The clone carrying this T cell receptor beta chain has only a few counts. This entry belongs to a study of T cells after yellow fever vaccination. Across the whole study: Fractions of limited cellularity were prepared by means of SMART-Seq v4 Ultra Low Input.

The V gene lost 5 bases and the J gene lost 1 base, with 14 bases spanning the gap. Looked up from germline, CDR1 is SEHNR and CDR2 is FQNEAQ (reference sequence). There are 15 residues in the CDR3. TCRdb re-derived calls from the 5' RACE reads in MiXCR, one entry per CDR3 protein. The sample has a few hundred thousand distinct CDR3 sequences, roughly 9.4% seen once. The clonotype originates from a man aged 18 to 29 who received the YFV17D yellow fever vaccine. This rearrangement joins TRBV7-9 to TRBJ1-1, with a possible D match to TRBD1 (5 bases). Sample: PBMCs, taken on the day of the first yellow fever vaccination. CDR3 residues: CASSHPGHKNTEAFF. The DNA of the CDR3 is TGTGCCAGCAGCCATCCCGGACACAAGAACACTGAAGCTTTCTTT.